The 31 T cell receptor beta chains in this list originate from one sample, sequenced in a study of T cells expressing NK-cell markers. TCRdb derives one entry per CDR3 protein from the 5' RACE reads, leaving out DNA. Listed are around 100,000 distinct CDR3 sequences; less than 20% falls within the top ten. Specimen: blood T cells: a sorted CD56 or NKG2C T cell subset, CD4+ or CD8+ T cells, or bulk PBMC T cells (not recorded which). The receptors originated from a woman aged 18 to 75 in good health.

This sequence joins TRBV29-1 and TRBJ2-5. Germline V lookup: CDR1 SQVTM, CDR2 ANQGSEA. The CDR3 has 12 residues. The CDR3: CSVGGHQETQYF.

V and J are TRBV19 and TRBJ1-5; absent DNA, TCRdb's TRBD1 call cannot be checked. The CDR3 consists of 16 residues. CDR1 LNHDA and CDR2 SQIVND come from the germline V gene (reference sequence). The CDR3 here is CASSIIAGASNQPQHF.

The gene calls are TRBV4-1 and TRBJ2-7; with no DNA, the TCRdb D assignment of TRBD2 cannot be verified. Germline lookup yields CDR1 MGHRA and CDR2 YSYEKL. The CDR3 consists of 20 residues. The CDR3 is CASSPEKGLAGASFSYEQYF.

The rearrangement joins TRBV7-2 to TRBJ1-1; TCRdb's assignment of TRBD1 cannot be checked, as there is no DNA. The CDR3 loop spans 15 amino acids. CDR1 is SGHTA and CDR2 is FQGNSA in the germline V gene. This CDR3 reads CASSFWGPSGTEAFF. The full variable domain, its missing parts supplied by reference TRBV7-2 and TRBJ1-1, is GAGVSQSPSNKVTEKGKDVELRCDPISGHTALYWYRQSLGQGLEFLIYFQGNSAPDKSGLPSDRFSAERTGGSVSTLTIQRTQQEDSAVYLCASSFWGPSGTEAFFGQGTRLTVV.

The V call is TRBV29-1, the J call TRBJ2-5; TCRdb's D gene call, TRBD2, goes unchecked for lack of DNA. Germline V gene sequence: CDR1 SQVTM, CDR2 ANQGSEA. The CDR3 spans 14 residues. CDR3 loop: CSVELAGGQETQYF.

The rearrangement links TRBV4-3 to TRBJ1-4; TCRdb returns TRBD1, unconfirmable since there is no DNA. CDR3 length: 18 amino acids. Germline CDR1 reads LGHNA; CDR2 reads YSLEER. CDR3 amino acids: CASSPPRIREGAGEKLFF.

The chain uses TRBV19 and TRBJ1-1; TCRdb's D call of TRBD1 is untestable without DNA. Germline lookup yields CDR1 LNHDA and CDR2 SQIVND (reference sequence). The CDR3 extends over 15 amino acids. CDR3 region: CASSMGPVPGTEAFF.

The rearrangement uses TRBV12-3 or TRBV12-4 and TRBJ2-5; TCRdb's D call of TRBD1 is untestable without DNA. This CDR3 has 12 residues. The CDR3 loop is CASSPMGETQYF.

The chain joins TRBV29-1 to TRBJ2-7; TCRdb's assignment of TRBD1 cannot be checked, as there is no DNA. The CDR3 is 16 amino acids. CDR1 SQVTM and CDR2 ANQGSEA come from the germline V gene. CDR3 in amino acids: CSVEGAGRGRRHEQYF.

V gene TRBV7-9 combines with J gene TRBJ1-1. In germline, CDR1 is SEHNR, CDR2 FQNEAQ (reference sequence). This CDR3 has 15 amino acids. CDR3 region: CASSPPNPRGGPAFF.

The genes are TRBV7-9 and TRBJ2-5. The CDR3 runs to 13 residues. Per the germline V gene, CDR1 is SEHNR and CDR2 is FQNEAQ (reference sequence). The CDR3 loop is CASGVAGLETQYF. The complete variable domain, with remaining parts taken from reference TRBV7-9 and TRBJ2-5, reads DTGVSQNPRHKITKRGQNVTFRCDPISEHNRLYWYRQTLGQGPEFLTYFQNEAQLEKSRLLSDRFSAERPKGSFSTLEIQRTEQGDSAMYLCASGVAGLETQYFGPGTRLLVL.

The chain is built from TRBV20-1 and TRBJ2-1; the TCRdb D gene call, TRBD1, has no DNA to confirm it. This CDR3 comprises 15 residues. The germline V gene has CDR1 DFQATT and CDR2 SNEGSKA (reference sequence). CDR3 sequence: CSARGDRGLLNEQFF.

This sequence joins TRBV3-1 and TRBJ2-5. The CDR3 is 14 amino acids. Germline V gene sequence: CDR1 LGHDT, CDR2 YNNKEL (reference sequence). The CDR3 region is CASSQENIEETQYF.

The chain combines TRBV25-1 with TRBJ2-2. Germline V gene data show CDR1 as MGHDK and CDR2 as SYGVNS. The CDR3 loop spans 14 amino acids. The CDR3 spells CASSPSADTGELFF.

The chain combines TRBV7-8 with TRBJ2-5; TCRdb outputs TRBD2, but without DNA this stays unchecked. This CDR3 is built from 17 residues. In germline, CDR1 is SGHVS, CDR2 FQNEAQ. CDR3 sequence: CASSSTPSGISGETQYF.

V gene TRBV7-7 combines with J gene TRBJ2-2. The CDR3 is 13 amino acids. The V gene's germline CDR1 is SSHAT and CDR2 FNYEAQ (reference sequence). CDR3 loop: CASSLGFTGELFF.

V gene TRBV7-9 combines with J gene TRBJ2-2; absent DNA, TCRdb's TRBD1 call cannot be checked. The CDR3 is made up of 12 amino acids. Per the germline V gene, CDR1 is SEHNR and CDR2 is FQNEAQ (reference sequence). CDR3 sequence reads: CASSPPTGELFF.

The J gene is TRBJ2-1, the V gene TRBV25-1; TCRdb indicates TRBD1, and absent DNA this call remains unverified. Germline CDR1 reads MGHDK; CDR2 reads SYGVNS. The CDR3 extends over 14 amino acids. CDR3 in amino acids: CASSAIGGYNEQFF.

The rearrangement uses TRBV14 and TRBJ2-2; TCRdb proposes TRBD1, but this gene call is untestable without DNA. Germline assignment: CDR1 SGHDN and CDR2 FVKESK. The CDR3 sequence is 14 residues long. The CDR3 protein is CASSLLQGAGELFF.

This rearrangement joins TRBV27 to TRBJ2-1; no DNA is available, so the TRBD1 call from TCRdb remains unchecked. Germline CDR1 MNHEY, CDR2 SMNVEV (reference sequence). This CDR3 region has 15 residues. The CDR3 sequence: CASSPQGFGRNEQFF.

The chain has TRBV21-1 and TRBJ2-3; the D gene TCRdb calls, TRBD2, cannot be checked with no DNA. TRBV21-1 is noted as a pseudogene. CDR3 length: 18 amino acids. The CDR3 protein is CASSSRTRTRTSTDTQYF.

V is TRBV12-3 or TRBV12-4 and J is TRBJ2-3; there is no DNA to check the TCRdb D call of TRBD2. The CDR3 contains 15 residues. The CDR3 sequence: CASASVPMGVDTQYF.

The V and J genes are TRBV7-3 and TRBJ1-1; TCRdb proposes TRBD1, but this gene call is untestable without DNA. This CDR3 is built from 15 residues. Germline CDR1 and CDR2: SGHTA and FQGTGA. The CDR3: CASSPGTAVGTEAFF.

The CDR3 loop is CASSHSTESSYNEQFF. V is TRBV5-4 and J is TRBJ2-1. CDR3 length: 16 amino acids. Germline CDR1 SGHNT, CDR2 YYREEE (reference sequence).

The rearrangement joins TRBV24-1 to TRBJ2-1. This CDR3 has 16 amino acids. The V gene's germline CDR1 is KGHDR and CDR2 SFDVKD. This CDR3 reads CATSDSSGSWYNEQFF.

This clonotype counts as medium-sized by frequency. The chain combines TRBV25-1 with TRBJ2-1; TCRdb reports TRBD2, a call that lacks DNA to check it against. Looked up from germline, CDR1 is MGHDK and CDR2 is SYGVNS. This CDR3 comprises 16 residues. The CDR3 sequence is CASSDSGTSGSNEQFF.

The CDR3 region is CASSYATGANVLTF. This chain uses TRBV7-8 with TRBJ2-6. The CDR3 runs 14 residues. Germline values: CDR1 SGHVS, CDR2 FQNEAQ.

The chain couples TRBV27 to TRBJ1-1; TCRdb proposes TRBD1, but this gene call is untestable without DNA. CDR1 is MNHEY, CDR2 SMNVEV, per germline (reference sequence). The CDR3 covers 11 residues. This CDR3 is CASSFPPEAFF.

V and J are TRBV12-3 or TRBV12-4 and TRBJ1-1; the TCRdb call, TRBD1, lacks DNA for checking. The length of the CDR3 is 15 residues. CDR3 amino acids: CASRRPTGEGAEAFF.

CDR3 loop: CASSVAGTDEKLFF. V and J are TRBV9 and TRBJ1-4; TCRdb's D gene call, TRBD1, goes unchecked for lack of DNA. Germline-derived CDR1 and CDR2 are SGDLS and YYNGEE. The CDR3 is 14 residues long.

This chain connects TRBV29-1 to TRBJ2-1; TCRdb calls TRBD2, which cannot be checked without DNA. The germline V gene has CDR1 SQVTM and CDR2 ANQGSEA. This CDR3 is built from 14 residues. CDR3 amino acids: CSAADYGSYNEQFF.